This T cell receptor beta chain was sequenced for a study of molecular identifiers for immune sequencing clone quantification. Study overall: Replicates split RNA from about 20,000 or 100,000 naive CD8 cells five ways, and the researchers sequenced four portions.

The CDR3 extends over 13 amino acids. V was trimmed by 10 bases and J by 7 bases, leaving 20 bases between them. CDR1 and CDR2 from the germline V gene are SNHLY and FYNNEI. TCRdb recomputed calls from the PCR reads with MiXCR, one row per CDR3 protein. The sample carries under 600,000 distinct CDR3 sequences, roughly 24% recorded once. This clonotype appeared a few times. Sorting isolated naive CD8 T cells as CD8+CD4-CCR7+CD45RA+ events. The chain combines TRBV2 with TRBJ2-7, with D possibly matching TRBD2 (5 bases). This clonotype was obtained from a human donor in good health. Some libraries in this study had Jurkat cell RNA spiked in. The sequencing sample was made of naive CD8+ T cells from blood, with Jurkat cell RNA spiked in. Subset indicated: FACS-sorted CD8+CD4-CCR7+CD45RA+ naive T cells. CDR3 residues: CATRRGVDPEQYF. CDR3 DNA sequence: TGTGCCACTCGACGGGGAGTGGACCCGGAGCAGTACTTC.